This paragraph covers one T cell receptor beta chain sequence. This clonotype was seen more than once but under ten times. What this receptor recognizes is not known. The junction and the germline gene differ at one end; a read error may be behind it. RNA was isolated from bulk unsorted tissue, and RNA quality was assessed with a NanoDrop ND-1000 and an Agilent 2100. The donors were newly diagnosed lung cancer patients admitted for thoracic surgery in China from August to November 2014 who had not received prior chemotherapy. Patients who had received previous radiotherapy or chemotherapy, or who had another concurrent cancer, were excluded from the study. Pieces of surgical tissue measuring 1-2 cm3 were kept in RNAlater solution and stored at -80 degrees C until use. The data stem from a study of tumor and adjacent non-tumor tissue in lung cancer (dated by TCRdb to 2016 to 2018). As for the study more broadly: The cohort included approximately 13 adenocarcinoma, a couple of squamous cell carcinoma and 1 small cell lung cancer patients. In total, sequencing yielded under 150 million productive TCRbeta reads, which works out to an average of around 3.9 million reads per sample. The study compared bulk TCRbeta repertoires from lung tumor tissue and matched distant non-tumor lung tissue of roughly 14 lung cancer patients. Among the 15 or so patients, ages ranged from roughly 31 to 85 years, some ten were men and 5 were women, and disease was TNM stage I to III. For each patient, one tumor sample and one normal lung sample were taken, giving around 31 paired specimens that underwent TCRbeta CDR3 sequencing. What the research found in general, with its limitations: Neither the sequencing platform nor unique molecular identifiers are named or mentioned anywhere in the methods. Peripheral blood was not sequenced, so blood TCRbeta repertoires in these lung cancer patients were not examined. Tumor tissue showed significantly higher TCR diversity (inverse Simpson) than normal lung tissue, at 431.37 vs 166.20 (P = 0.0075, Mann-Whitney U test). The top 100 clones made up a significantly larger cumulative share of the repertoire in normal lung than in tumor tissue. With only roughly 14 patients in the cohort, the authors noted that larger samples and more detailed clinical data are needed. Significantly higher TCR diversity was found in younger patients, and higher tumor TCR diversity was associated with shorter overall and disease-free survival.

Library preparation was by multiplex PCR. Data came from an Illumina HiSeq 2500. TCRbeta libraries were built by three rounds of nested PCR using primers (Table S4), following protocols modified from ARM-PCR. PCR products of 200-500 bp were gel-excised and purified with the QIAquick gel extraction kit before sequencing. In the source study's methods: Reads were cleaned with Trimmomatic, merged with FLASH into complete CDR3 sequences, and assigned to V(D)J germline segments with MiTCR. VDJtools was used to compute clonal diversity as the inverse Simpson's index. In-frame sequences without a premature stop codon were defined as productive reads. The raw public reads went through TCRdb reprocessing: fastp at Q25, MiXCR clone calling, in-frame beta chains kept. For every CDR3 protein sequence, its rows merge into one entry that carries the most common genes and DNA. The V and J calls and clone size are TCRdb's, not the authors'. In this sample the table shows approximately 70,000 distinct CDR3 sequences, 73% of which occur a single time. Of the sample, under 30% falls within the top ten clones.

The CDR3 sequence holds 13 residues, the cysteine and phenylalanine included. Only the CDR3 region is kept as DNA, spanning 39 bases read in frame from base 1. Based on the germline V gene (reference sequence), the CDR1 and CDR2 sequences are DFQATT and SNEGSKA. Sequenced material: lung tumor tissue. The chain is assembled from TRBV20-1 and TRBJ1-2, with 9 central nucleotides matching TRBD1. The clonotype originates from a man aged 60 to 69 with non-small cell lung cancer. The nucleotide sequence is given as TGCAGTGATAGAGATGGGACAGGGTATGGATACACCTTC. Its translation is CSDRDGTGYGYTF.